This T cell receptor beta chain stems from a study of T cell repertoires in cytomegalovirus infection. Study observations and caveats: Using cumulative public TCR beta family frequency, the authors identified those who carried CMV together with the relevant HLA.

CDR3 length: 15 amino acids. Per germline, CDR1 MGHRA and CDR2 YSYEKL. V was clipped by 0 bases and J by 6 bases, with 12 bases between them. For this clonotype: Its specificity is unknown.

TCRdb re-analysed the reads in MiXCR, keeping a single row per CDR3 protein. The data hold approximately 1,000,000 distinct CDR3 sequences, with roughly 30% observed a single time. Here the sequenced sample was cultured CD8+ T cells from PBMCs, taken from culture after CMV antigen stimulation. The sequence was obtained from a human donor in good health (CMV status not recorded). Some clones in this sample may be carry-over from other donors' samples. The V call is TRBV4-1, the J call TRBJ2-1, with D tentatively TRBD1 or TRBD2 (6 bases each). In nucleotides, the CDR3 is TGCGCCAGCAGCCAAGACCCCGAGGGGGGCAATGAGCAGTTCTTC. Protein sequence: CASSQDPEGGNEQFF.